This T cell receptor (beta chain) stems from a study of shared clonotypes between healthy human individuals. Study-wide context: CD4 naive and memory got three plates each, CD8 naive two, CD8 memory one. Points from the study as a whole: Unshared clonotypes carried lower generation probabilities than those common to all four donors.

The assay was carried out at the deep level. Produced via immunoSEQ multiplex PCR; TCRdb's table is partial and in-frame only. The table lists about 680,000 clones, approximately 79% of them singletons. Researchers partitioned CD4+ cells into CD45RA+ naive and CD45RA-negative memory subsets. This clone was seen a few times. Its specificity is unknown. This sequence originates from a woman under 40 in good health. The sample was memory CD4+ T cells sorted from blood. The sample's subset: CD45RA-negative fraction.

CDR3 region: CASSEGLAGSNEQFF. The DNA of the CDR3 is TGTGCCAGCAGTGAGGGACTAGCGGGAAGCAATGAGCAGTTCTTC. The chain links TRBV6-4 to TRBJ2-1, with 13 bases lining up with TRBD2. With 3 bases clipped from V and 6 bases from J, the junction kept 2 bases outside the gene matches. This CDR3 spans 15 amino acids. From germline, CDR1 is MRHNA and CDR2 SNTAGT.